This paragraph covers one T cell receptor beta chain sequence. The target antigen is unknown. This specimen belongs to a study of shared clonotypes between healthy human individuals. About the study: Per-donor plates numbered three CD4 naive, three CD4 memory, two CD8 naive and one CD8 memory.

Researchers partitioned CD4+ cells into CD45RA+ naive and CD45RA-negative memory subsets. The method was immunoSEQ multiplex PCR; TCRdb's version includes in-frame clones alone and lacks a portion of them. The sample lists more than 1,200,000 clones; about 98.5% were seen once. Broader study findings: Clonotype sharing levels among donors were expected to vary with sequencing depth.

Sequencing was done on a sample of naive CD4+ T cells sorted from blood. Subset specified: CD45RA+ positively selected. This TCR was sampled from a man younger than 40 in good health.

The CDR3 protein is CASSYAGWRGTDTQYF. The CDR3 coding sequence is TGTGCCAGCAGTTATGCGGGGTGGAGGGGCACAGATACGCAGTATTTT. The chain employs TRBV11-2 and TRBJ2-3; maybe TRBD2 (6 bases). Germline V gene lookup returns CDR1 SGHAT and CDR2 FQNNGV. CDR3 length equals 16 residues. V was pared by 6 bases and J by 1 base, with 17 bases between.